Below are 13 T cell receptor beta chains sequenced from a single sample in a study of shared clonotypes between healthy human individuals. Sequenced by immunoSEQ multiplex PCR; TCRdb stores in-frame clones only, minus some. Of around 2.1 million clones detected, about 92% appear once; the ten largest clones hold more than 1.5%. Naive CD8 isolation took CD45RO-negative cells positively selected for CCR7 and excluded terminally differentiated effector memory CD45RA+ cells. Material: naive CD8+ T cells from PBMCs. The receptor source for this set is a man between 18 and 35 years old in good health. Some clones in this sample may be carry-over from other donors' samples.

This clone has a single count. The chain combines TRBV7-9 with TRBJ2-2; D call uncertain. This CDR3 contains 12 residues. V was trimmed by 5 bases and J by 10 bases, leaving 11 bases between them. The germline V gene has CDR1 SEHNR and CDR2 FQNEAQ (reference sequence). Here the CDR3 DNA reads TGTGCCAGCAGCCCCTTCCAGGTGGAGCTGTTTTTT. Protein: CASSPFQVELFF.

The rearrangement uses TRBV7-9 and TRBJ1-4, with 7 bases fitting TRBD1. The CDR3 length is 15 residues. V lost 5 bases to trimming and J lost 4 bases; unmatched junction nucleotides: 7. Germline values: CDR1 SEHNR, CDR2 FQNEAQ (reference sequence). The CDR3 sequence is CASSARDSSNEKLFF. The DNA of the CDR3 is TGTGCCAGCAGCGCCAGGGACAGCAGTAATGAAAAACTGTTTTTT.

The genes are TRBV9 and TRBJ1-2, with TRBD1 matching over 8 bases. The J segment lost 6 bases and the V segment lost 6 bases, leaving 13 bases of the junction unmatched. The CDR3 totals 15 residues. Germline V gene lookup returns CDR1 SGDLS and CDR2 YYNGEE. CDR3 in amino acids: CASMEGSDRADGYTF. For the CDR3, the DNA is TGTGCCAGCATGGAAGGATCGGACAGGGCGGATGGCTACACCTTC.

This clone was picked up one time. The chain carries TRBV7-8 and TRBJ1-1; 10 bases align to TRBD1. CDR1 and CDR2 from the germline V gene are SGHVS and FQNEAQ. The V segment lost 0 bases and the J segment 7 bases; nucleotides outside the gene matches: 5. The CDR3 is 15 residues long. CDR3 residues: CASSLAPGTGVEAFF. CDR3 coding DNA: TGTGCCAGCAGCTTAGCTCCCGGGACAGGGGTTGAAGCTTTCTTT. Full variable domain (remainder filled in from reference TRBV7-8 and TRBJ1-1): GAGVSQSPRYKVAKRGQDVALRCDPISGHVSLFWYQQALGQGPEFLTYFQNEAQLDKSGLPSDRFFAERPEGSVSTLKIQRTQQEDSAVYLCASSLAPGTGVEAFFGQGTRLTVV.

Points on this clone: The identical CDR3 is also encoded by other nucleotide sequences in the sample. V is TRBV28 and J is TRBJ2-7; 13 bases line up with TRBD2. The CDR3 sequence is 15 residues long. Germline assignment: CDR1 MDHEN and CDR2 SYDVKM. V shed 5 bases, J shed 5 bases, and the junction held 6 bases outside the gene matches. CDR3 sequence: CASSPGTSGKDEQYF. The CDR3 coding sequence is TGTGCCAGCAGTCCCGGGACTAGCGGGAAGGACGAGCAGTACTTC.

The chain carries TRBV19 and TRBJ1-3; no firm D call. Germline assignment: CDR1 LNHDA and CDR2 SQIVND (reference sequence). V was clipped by 6 bases and J by 2 bases, with 8 bases between them. The CDR3 contains 13 residues. This CDR3 reads CASSKDPGNTIYF. DNA for the CDR3: TGTGCCAGTAGCAAGGATCCTGGAAACACCATATATTTT.

This clone was recorded once. Other DNA sequences in this sample translate to the same CDR3. The rearrangement links TRBV9 to TRBJ2-1; D unclear. In germline, CDR1 is SGDLS, CDR2 YYNGEE. This CDR3 is built from 15 residues. Trimming took off 0 bases at V and 0 bases at J, with 7 bases between the two ends. The CDR3 DNA sequence: TGTGCCAGCAGCGTAGGGGATAGCTCCTACAATGAGCAGTTCTTC. Its translation: CASSVGDSSYNEQFF. Combining the CDR3 with reference TRBV9 and TRBJ2-1 gives the whole variable domain DSGVTQTPKHLITATGQRVTLRCSPRSGDLSVYWYQQSLDQGLQFLIQYYNGEERAKGNILERFSAQQFPDLHSELNLSSLELGDSALYFCASSVGDSSYNEQFFGPGTRLTVL.

As to this clone: This CDR3 is also generated by other DNA sequences in the sample. V gene TRBV7-9 combines with J gene TRBJ2-3; no firm D call. Per the germline V gene, CDR1 is SEHNR and CDR2 is FQNEAQ (reference sequence). Trimming took 5 bases from V and 6 from J, leaving 9 bases between them. The CDR3 loop spans 12 amino acids. This CDR3 reads CASSLDVDTQYF. The CDR3 bases are TGTGCCAGCAGCCTTGATGTGGATACGCAGTATTTT.

The J gene is TRBJ2-7, the V gene TRBV5-4, with 14 bases that match TRBD2. This CDR3 region has 14 residues. The germline V gene encodes CDR1 SGHNT and CDR2 YYREEE (reference sequence). V trimming: 4 bases; J trimming: 6 bases; junction bases outside the gene matches: 3. CDR3 region: CASSGLAGGGEQYF. The CDR3 coding sequence is TGTGCCAGCAGCGGACTAGCGGGAGGTGGCGAGCAGTACTTC.

The chain carries TRBV9 and TRBJ2-3; a weak D match, TRBD1 (5 bases). Between the trimmed V and J ends, which lost 0 bases and 0 bases, there was a span of 11 bases. The CDR3 sequence is 16 residues long. The germline V gene encodes CDR1 SGDLS and CDR2 YYNGEE. CDR3 nucleotide sequence: TGTGCCAGCAGCGTAGACTGGGGCGGAAGCACAGATACGCAGTATTTT. Protein: CASSVDWGGSTDTQYF.

The chain recombines TRBV7-9 with TRBJ1-1; 9 bases fit TRBD1. The CDR3 spans 16 residues. V shed 3 bases, J shed 4 bases, and the junction held 9 bases outside the gene matches. Germline loops: CDR1 SEHNR, CDR2 FQNEAQ (reference sequence). The CDR3 coding sequence is TGTGCCAGCAGCTTTCCCGGGACAGGGCTTGGCACTGAAGCTTTCTTT. The encoded protein is CASSFPGTGLGTEAFF. The whole variable domain, filled in from reference TRBV7-9 and TRBJ1-1, reads DTGVSQNPRHKITKRGQNVTFRCDPISEHNRLYWYRQTLGQGPEFLTYFQNEAQLEKSRLLSDRFSAERPKGSFSTLEIQRTEQGDSAMYLCASSFPGTGLGTEAFFGQGTRLTVV.

V usage is TRBV28 and J usage is TRBJ2-2; D possibly corresponds to TRBD1 (6 bases). CDR3 length: 13 residues. The V end was cut by 5 bases, the J end by 6 bases, with 10 bases between. Germline CDR1 is MDHEN and CDR2 is SYDVKM. The CDR3 region is CASSVQGSGELFF. The CDR3 DNA reads as TGTGCCAGCAGTGTCCAGGGGTCCGGGGAGCTGTTTTTT.

J is TRBJ2-7 and V is TRBV6-1; the D gene is possibly TRBD2 (6 bases). With 2 bases removed from V and 3 bases from J, the gap between germline ends came to 11 bases. From germline, CDR1 is MNHNS and CDR2 SASEGT. The CDR3 covers 14 residues. CDR3 sequence: CASSEFQGGYEQYF. The CDR3 DNA follows: TGTGCCAGCAGTGAATTTCAGGGAGGCTACGAGCAGTACTTC.